The 28 T cell receptor beta chains reported below all come from one sample, sequenced in a study of shared clonotypes between healthy human individuals. Some clones are missing from TCRdb's copy, which holds only in-frame ones; the method was immunoSEQ multiplex PCR. The table includes some 360,000 clones, 70% to 75% detected once. The sequenced material came from memory CD4+ T cells sorted from blood. Noted subset: CD45RA-negative fraction. The receptors were gathered from a young man in good health.

In nucleotides, the CDR3 is TGTGCCAGTAGTCGTACAGAGAATCAGCCCCAGCATTTT. Translated, it gives CASSRTENQPQHF. The gene calls are TRBV19 and TRBJ1-5; D not resolved. V shed 5 bases and J shed 4 bases, with 9 bases lying between them. The length of the CDR3 is 13 residues. CDR1 and CDR2 from the germline V gene are LNHDA and SQIVND (reference sequence).

V and J are TRBV27 and TRBJ1-5, with TRBD1 matching 9 bases. The CDR3 covers 15 residues. Per the germline V gene, CDR1 is MNHEY and CDR2 is SMNVEV (reference sequence). V was clipped by 0 bases and J by 4 bases; unmatched bases: 1. The CDR3 loop is CASSLSGQGNQPQHF. CDR3 coding DNA: TGTGCCAGCAGTTTATCAGGACAGGGGAATCAGCCCCAGCATTTT.

This chain connects TRBV7-9 to TRBJ2-5; TRBD1 is a possible D gene (6 bases). The V end lost 5 bases, the J end lost 4 bases, and 11 bases lay between the germline ends. This CDR3 has 13 residues. Looked up from germline, CDR1 is SEHNR and CDR2 is FQNEAQ (reference sequence). This CDR3 is CASSRTGLETQYF. The CDR3 DNA reads as TGTGCCAGCAGCCGAACAGGGCTAGAGACCCAGTACTTC.

This clone was counted a few times. The genes are TRBV7-2 and TRBJ2-5, with D perhaps matching TRBD2 (6 bases). Per the germline V gene, CDR1 is SGHTA and CDR2 is FQGNSA. CDR3 length: 14 amino acids. Trimming left V 6 bases short and J 2 bases short, with 13 bases between. The CDR3 is CASRSKRAQETQYF. CDR3 nucleotides: TGTGCCAGCAGATCGAAGCGGGCGCAAGAGACCCAGTACTTC.

This clone was detected ten times or more. This sequence joins TRBV29-1 and TRBJ1-4, with TRBD1 identical over 7 bases. J gave up 5 bases and V 6 bases, and 9 bases lay outside the gene matches. This CDR3 is 14 amino acids long. Germline V gene data show CDR1 as SQVTM and CDR2 as ANQGSEA. In nucleotides, the CDR3 is TGCAGCGTGGGGGAGGGGACAGCAAATGAAAAACTGTTTTTT. Protein sequence: CSVGEGTANEKLFF.

The chain recombines TRBV29-1 with TRBJ2-3, with a tentative D call TRBD2 (5 bases). Germline loops: CDR1 SQVTM, CDR2 ANQGSEA. The CDR3 extends over 13 amino acids. Trimming removed 3 bases at V and 0 bases at J, with 7 bases between. The CDR3 sequence is CSVEGASTDTQYF. The CDR3 coding sequence is TGCAGCGTTGAGGGAGCTAGCACAGATACGCAGTATTTT.

V is TRBV10-3 and J is TRBJ2-1; 8 nucleotides agree with TRBD2. The CDR3 length is 14 residues. Trimming cost V 5 bases and J 8 bases; bases outside gene matches: 8. Germline CDR1 is ENHRY and CDR2 is SYGVKD. The CDR3 spells CAISPGTSIHEQFF. For the CDR3, the DNA is TGTGCCATCAGTCCCGGGACTAGTATCCATGAGCAGTTCTTC.

CDR3 bases: TGCGCCAGCAGTGATTACCGGGACAGGGGATACTATGGCTACACCTTC. Translated: CASSDYRDRGYYGYTF. The chain couples TRBV10-1 to TRBJ1-2, with 10 bases identical to TRBD1. The V segment lost 3 bases and the J segment 3 bases; nucleotides outside the gene matches: 7. The CDR3 contains 16 residues. Germline CDR1 and CDR2: WNHNN and SYGVQD (reference sequence).

J is TRBJ1-1 and V is TRBV10-3, with D hard to call. Germline CDR1 reads ENHRY; CDR2 reads SYGVKD. This CDR3 is 15 amino acids long. V gave up 3 bases and J gave up 5 bases, with 16 bases separating them. The CDR3 DNA reads TGTGCCATCAGTGATTTGTCTCTGGGCGGGACTGAAGCTTTCTTT. Protein product: CAISDLSLGGTEAFF.

The chain employs TRBV19 and TRBJ2-2; D may be TRBD2 (6 bases). Trimming removed 6 bases at V and 6 bases at J, with 14 bases between. The germline V gene has CDR1 LNHDA and CDR2 SQIVND (reference sequence). The CDR3 sequence is 14 residues long. The CDR3 nucleotides read TGTGCCAGTAGGAGCGGGTGGTACGCCGGGGAGCTGTTTTTT. Translating gives CASRSGWYAGELFF.

This chain joins TRBV10-2 and TRBJ1-6; 7 bases agree with TRBD1. The J segment lost 0 bases and the V segment lost 8 bases, leaving 10 bases of the junction unmatched. Germline V gives CDR1 WSHSY, CDR2 SAAADI. The CDR3 contains 17 residues. DNA of the CDR3: TGCGCCAGCGTAGATCGGACAGGAAGCTCCTATAATTCACCCCTCCACTTT. It encodes CASVDRTGSSYNSPLHF.

This chain uses TRBV19 with TRBJ2-7, with 7 nucleotides matching TRBD2. This CDR3 spans 13 amino acids. The germline V gene encodes CDR1 LNHDA and CDR2 SQIVND (reference sequence). Trimming took 4 bases from V and 4 from J; bases not matched to a gene: 4. As DNA, the CDR3 is TGTGCCAGTAGTACGGCTAGCGGATACGAGCAGTACTTC. Translation: CASSTASGYEQYF.

V usage is TRBV7-6 and J usage is TRBJ1-2, with unresolved D. Looked up from germline, CDR1 is SGHVS and CDR2 is FNYEAQ. The CDR3 consists of 13 residues. V dropped 1 base and J dropped 8 bases, with 11 bases sitting between them. CDR3 bases: TGTGCCAGCAGCTTAGACACCACCGGGGGCTACACCTTC. Translation: CASSLDTTGGYTF. The entire variable domain, with the rest obtained from reference TRBV7-6 and TRBJ1-2, is as follows: GAGVSQSPRYKVTKRGQDVALRCDPISGHVSLYWYRQALGQGPEFLTYFNYEAQQDKSGLPNDRFSAERPEGSISTLTIQRTEQRDSAMYRCASSLDTTGGYTFGSGTRLTVV.

This rearrangement joins TRBV6-1 to TRBJ1-5; D remains ambiguous. V lost 6 bases, J lost 10 bases, and 13 bases lay in between. This CDR3 has 12 residues. Germline values: CDR1 MNHNS, CDR2 SASEGT. In nucleotides, the CDR3 is TGTGCCAGCAGCGATATCCAGTTACCCCAGCATTTT. Amino acid sequence: CASSDIQLPQHF.

The V call is TRBV11-2, the J call TRBJ2-2; 12 nucleotides align to TRBD2. In germline, CDR1 is SGHAT, CDR2 FQNNGV. CDR3 length: 15 residues. The junction had 0 bases not matched to a gene; V was cut back by 3 bases and J by 4 bases. The DNA for the CDR3 is TGTGCCAGCAGCTTGACTAGCGGGAGCACCGGGGAGCTGTTTTTT. This sequence encodes CASSLTSGSTGELFF.

This clone was found a few times. The rearrangement joins TRBV10-3 to TRBJ2-7; 14 bases are shared with TRBD2. Per the germline V gene, CDR1 is ENHRY and CDR2 is SYGVKD. Trimming took 6 bases from V and 3 from J; bases not matched to a gene: 13. The CDR3 extends over 18 amino acids. The CDR3 region is CAIRERTGTSGRIYEQYF. As DNA, the CDR3 is TGTGCCATCAGGGAAAGGACCGGGACTAGCGGGAGAATCTACGAGCAGTACTTC.

This chain connects TRBV29-1 to TRBJ2-7, with 10 bases aligning to TRBD1. Trimming took 4 bases from V and 7 from J; bases not matched to a gene: 10. Germline loops: CDR1 SQVTM, CDR2 ANQGSEA. CDR3 length: 14 amino acids. As DNA, the CDR3 is TGCAGCGTTGTACGGGACAGGGGATCTCGGGAGCAGTACTTC. Its protein product is CSVVRDRGSREQYF.

The rearrangement links TRBV7-9 to TRBJ2-4, with D possibly TRBD1 on 5 matching bases. Germline values: CDR1 SEHNR, CDR2 FQNEAQ (reference sequence). V was cut by 7 bases and J by 6 bases, with 16 bases left in between. This CDR3 contains 14 residues. The CDR3 is CASIQTGPANIQYF. The CDR3 DNA reads TGTGCCAGCATCCAAACAGGCCCCGCAAACATTCAGTACTTC.

The chain has TRBV9 and TRBJ2-2; 14 nucleotides line up with TRBD2. V was pared by 3 bases and J by 4 bases, with 8 bases of the junction left unmatched. Germline loops: CDR1 SGDLS, CDR2 YYNGEE. The CDR3 length is 18 residues. CDR3 sequence (DNA): TGTGCCAGCAGCGGAGGGGGACTAGCGGGAGCCGGCACCGGGGAGCTGTTTTTT. Translated: CASSGGGLAGAGTGELFF.

The V and J genes are TRBV28 and TRBJ2-7; D gene ambiguous. The ends were cut back, 2 bases at V and 5 bases at J, with 10 bases in the middle. Germline V gives CDR1 MDHEN, CDR2 SYDVKM. This CDR3 is built from 13 residues. The CDR3 nucleotides read TGTGCCAGCAGTTTAACTCCAGGCCACGAGCAGTACTTC. Translating gives CASSLTPGHEQYF.

The chain links TRBV29-1 to TRBJ2-7; TRBD1 might be the D (6 bases). CDR1 is SQVTM, CDR2 ANQGSEA, per germline. V lost 4 bases, J lost 7 bases, and 17 bases lay in between. The CDR3 consists of 13 residues. The CDR3 spells CSVVRAGVEEQYF. In DNA form, the CDR3 reads TGCAGCGTTGTTAGGGCAGGGGTTGAGGAGCAGTACTTC.

The chain links TRBV5-6 to TRBJ2-1; D uncertain. Germline V gene sequence: CDR1 SGHDT, CDR2 YYEEEE. V lost 1 base and J 8 bases, leaving 10 bases between the germline ends. CDR3 size: 13 residues. In DNA, the CDR3 is TGTGCCAGCAGCTTGTGGTCCGCGGATGAGCAGTTCTTC. Translated: CASSLWSADEQFF.

The rearrangement uses TRBV5-1 and TRBJ1-2, with D possibly TRBD1 on 6 matching bases. CDR1 and CDR2 (germline): SGHRS, YFSETQ. V was shortened by 4 bases and J by 5 bases, with 15 bases between the two germline ends. The CDR3 sequence is 14 residues long. The DNA for the CDR3 is TGCGCCAGCAGCATGACCGGGACATCGTATGGCTACACCTTC. This encodes CASSMTGTSYGYTF.

This clone was seen a single time. The J gene is TRBJ1-5, the V gene TRBV28; D unclear. From germline, CDR1 is MDHEN and CDR2 SYDVKM. CDR3 size: 12 residues. V shed 2 bases and J shed 5 bases, with 4 bases lying between them. The CDR3 DNA reads TGTGCCAGCAGTTTACAGGATCAGCCCCAGCATTTT. Translating gives CASSLQDQPQHF. The full variable domain, in which reference TRBV28 and TRBJ1-5 provide the parts outside the CDR3, is DVKVTQSSRYLVKRTGEKVFLECVQDMDHENMFWYRQDPGLGLRLIYFSYDVKMKEKGDIPEGYSVSREKKERFSLILESASTNQTSMYLCASSLQDQPQHFGDGTRLSIL.

The count of this clone is one. This sequence may be a read error, since a much larger clone differs from it by one base. The V and J genes are TRBV7-8 and TRBJ2-1; 8 bases line up with TRBD2. The V and J ends lost 0 bases and 4 bases, in that order; junction bases with no gene match: 2. Germline assignment: CDR1 SGHVS and CDR2 FQNEAQ. The CDR3 length is 15 residues. CDR3 sequence: CASSLASGIYNEQFF. The CDR3 DNA follows: TGTGCCAGCAGCTTAGCTAGCGGGATTTACAATGAGCAGTTCTTC.

The V gene is TRBV5-6, the J gene TRBJ1-4; D unresolved. CDR1 and CDR2 (germline): SGHDT, YYEEEE. Trimming took off 3 bases at V and 7 bases at J, with 7 bases between the two ends. This CDR3 has 12 amino acids. For the CDR3, the DNA is TGTGCCAGCAGCTCGGACGTTGAAAAACTGTTTTTT. This sequence encodes CASSSDVEKLFF.

This chain connects TRBV5-5 to TRBJ2-1; the D gene could be TRBD1 or TRBD2 (5 bases each). V lost 5 bases and J 8 bases, leaving 23 bases between the germline ends. Germline loops: CDR1 SGHKS, CDR2 YYEKEE (reference sequence). The CDR3 has 16 residues. In nucleotides, the CDR3 is TGTGCCAGCAGAGTTCCGCCGGGACGGAAACAAGATGAGCAGTTCTTC. It encodes CASRVPPGRKQDEQFF. Filled out from reference TRBV5-5 and TRBJ2-1, the complete variable domain reads DAGVTQSPTHLIKTRGQQVTLRCSPISGHKSVSWYQQVLGQGPQFIFQYYEKEERGRGNFPDRFSARQFPNYSSELNVNALLLGDSALYLCASRVPPGRKQDEQFFGPGTRLTVL.

Only one count was recorded for this clone. This chain uses TRBV7-6 with TRBJ2-1, with TRBD1 identical over 8 bases. Germline CDR1 is SGHVS and CDR2 is FNYEAQ. The CDR3 totals 16 residues. J was trimmed by 9 bases and V by 3 bases; bases with no gene match: 13. The CDR3 DNA reads TGTGCCAGCAGCTTCACGTCCAGGGGGCAGGTAGGTGAGCAGTTCTTC. Amino acids: CASSFTSRGQVGEQFF.